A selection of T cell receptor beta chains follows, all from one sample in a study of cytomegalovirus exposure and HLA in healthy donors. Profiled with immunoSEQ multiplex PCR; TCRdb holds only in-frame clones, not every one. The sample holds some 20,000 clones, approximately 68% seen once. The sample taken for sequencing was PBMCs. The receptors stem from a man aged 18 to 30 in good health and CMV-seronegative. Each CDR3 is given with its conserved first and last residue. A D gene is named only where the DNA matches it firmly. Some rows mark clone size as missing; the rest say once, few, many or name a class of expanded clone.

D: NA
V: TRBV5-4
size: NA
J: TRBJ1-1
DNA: TGTGCCAGCAGCATCCGACAGAACACTGAAGCTTTCTTT
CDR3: CASSIRQNTEAFF

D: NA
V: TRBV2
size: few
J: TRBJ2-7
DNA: TGTGCCAGCAGTGAGCAGGGGACCTACGAGCAGTACTTC
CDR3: CASSEQGTYEQYF

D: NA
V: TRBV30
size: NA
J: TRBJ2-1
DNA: TGTGCCTGCATATCCGGGTCTCGGCAGTTCTTC
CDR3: CACISGSRQFF

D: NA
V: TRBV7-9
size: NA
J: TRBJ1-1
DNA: TGTGCCAGCAGCTTAGCGCCTAGGACTGAAGCTTTCTTT
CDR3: CASSLAPRTEAFF

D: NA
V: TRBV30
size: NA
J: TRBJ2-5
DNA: TGTGCCTGGAGTAGAATAGGGGGAGAGACCCAGTACTTC
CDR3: CAWSRIGGETQYF

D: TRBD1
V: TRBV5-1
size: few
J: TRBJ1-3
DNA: TGCGCCAGCAGCTCCAGCCAGACAGGGATGTCTGGAAACACCATATATTTT
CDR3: CASSSSQTGMSGNTIYF

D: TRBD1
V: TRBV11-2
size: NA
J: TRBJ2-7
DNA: TGTGCCAGCAGCCCGTACAGGGGAAACTCCTACGAGCAGTACTTC
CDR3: CASSPYRGNSYEQYF

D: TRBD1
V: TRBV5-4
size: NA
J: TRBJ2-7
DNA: TGTGCCAGCAGCGGCAGGACAGGGGACTACGAGCAGTACTTC
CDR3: CASSGRTGDYEQYF

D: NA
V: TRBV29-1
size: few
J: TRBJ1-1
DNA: TGCAGCGTTGACCGGGGGAACACTGAAGCTTTCTTT
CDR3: CSVDRGNTEAFF

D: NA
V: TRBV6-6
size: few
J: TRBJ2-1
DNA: TGTGCCAGCAGTCCCCTAGGGGGAGGGGGCTACAATGAGCAGTTCTTC
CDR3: CASSPLGGGGYNEQFF

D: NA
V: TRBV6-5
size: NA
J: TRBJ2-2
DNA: TGTGCCAGCAGTTACGAGCGAGTGCCCGGGGAGCTGTTTTTT
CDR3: CASSYERVPGELFF

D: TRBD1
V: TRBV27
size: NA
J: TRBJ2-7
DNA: TGTGCCAGCAGTTCGGGGACAGGGGGCTACGAGCAGTACTTC
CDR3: CASSSGTGGYEQYF

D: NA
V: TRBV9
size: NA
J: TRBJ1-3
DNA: TGTGCCAGCAGTGAAACCGCGGGGGCTGGAAACACCATATATTTT
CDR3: CASSETAGAGNTIYF

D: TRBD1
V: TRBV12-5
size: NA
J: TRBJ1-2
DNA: TGTGCTAGTGGTTTGGAACAGGGGGACTATGGCTACACCTTC
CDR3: CASGLEQGDYGYTF

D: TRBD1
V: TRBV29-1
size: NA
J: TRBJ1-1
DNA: TGCAGCGTCGGACAGGGGAACACTGAAGCTTTCTTT
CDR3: CSVGQGNTEAFF

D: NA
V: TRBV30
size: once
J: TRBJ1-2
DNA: TGTGCCTGGAGCGCATCCGCAGGGGTAAACACCTTC
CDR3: CAWSASAGVNTF

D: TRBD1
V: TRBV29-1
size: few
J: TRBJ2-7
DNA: TGCAGCGCGGGACAGAAGGCCACCTACGAGCAGTACTTC
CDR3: CSAGQKATYEQYF

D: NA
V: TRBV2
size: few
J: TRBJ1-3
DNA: TGTGCCAGCAGTGAATCACCAGGGAGGTCTGGAAACACCATATATTTT
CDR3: CASSESPGRSGNTIYF

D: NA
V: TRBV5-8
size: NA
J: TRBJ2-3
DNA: TGTGCCAGCAGCGCGTTCGGCACAGATACGCAGTATTTT
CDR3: CASSAFGTDTQYF

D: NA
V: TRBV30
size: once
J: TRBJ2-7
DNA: TGTGCCTGGAGCAGTGGGCTGAACTACGAGCAGTACTTC
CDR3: CAWSSGLNYEQYF

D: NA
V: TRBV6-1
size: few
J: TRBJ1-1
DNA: TGTGCCAGCAGTGAAGTCGGGGGTCGCGAAGCTTTCTTT
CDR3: CASSEVGGREAFF

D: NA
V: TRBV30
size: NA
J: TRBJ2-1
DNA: TGTGCCTGGTCCTTCTCAGGGGCTCCAAGGTCCAATGAGCAGTTCTTC
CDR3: CAWSFSGAPRSNEQFF

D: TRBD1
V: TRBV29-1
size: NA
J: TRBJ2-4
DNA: TGCAGCGTTGAAAGCCCGGACAGGGGAAACATTCAGTACTTC
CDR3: CSVESPDRGNIQYF

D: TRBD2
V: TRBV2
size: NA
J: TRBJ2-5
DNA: TGTGCCAGCAAAGGGCGGGGGGGACTCACCCCCCAAGAGACCCAGTACTTC
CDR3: CASKGRGGLTPQETQYF

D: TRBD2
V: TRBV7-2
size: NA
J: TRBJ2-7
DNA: TGTGCCAGCAGATTGAGCGGGGGCGGCAACGAGCAGTACTTC
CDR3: CASRLSGGGNEQYF

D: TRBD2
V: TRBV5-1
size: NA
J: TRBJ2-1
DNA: TGCGCCAGCAGCTTGTTAGCGGGAGGGGTCTACAATGAGCAGTTCTTC
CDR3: CASSLLAGGVYNEQFF

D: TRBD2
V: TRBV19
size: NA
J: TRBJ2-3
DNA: TGTGCCAGTAGAGTAGCGGGAGCAGATACGCAGTATTTT
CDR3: CASRVAGADTQYF

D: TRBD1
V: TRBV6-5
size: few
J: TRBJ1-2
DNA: TGTGCCAGCAGTGACACAGGGGCCGGCTACACCTTC
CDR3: CASSDTGAGYTF

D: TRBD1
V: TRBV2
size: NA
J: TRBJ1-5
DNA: TGTGCCAGCAGTGGCACAGGGGGCAATCAGCCCCAGCATTTT
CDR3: CASSGTGGNQPQHF

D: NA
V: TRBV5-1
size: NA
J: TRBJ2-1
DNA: TGCGCCAGCAGCGAAATACGCACGGGAGTACCCAATGAGCAGTTCTTC
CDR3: CASSEIRTGVPNEQFF

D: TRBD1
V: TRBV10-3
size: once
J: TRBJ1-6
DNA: TGTGCCATCAGTGAACGGACAGGAGATAATTCACCCCTCCACTTT
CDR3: CAISERTGDNSPLHF

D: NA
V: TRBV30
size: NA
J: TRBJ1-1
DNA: TGTGCCTGGAGTGTACGGTACACTGAAGCTTTCTTT
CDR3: CAWSVRYTEAFF

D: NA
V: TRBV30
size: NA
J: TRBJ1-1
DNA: TGTGCCTGGAATCGACAGAATGAAGCTTTCTTT
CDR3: CAWNRQNEAFF

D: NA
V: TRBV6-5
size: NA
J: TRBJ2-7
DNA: TGTGCCAGCAGTCCGCTTAGCGGAAACTACGAGCAGTACTTC
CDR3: CASSPLSGNYEQYF

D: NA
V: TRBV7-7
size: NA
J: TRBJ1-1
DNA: TGTGCTAGCAGCTTGCGGAGGAACACTGAAGCTTTCTTT
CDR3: CASSLRRNTEAFF

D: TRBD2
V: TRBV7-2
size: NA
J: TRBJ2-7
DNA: TGTGCCAGCTGCGTGGGGAGGGACTACGAGCAGTACTTC
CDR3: CASCVGRDYEQYF

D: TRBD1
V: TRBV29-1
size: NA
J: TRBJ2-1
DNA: TGCAGCGTTCCGGGACAGGGCGACAATGAGCAGTTCTTC
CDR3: CSVPGQGDNEQFF

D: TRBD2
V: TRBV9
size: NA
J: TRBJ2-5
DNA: TGTGCCAGCAGCGGCGGGACTAGGGGCCAAGAGACCCAGTACTTC
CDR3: CASSGGTRGQETQYF

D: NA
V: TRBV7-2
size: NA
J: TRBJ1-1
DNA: TGTGCCAGCAGCTTATCCGAGGCTGAAGCTTTCTTT
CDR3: CASSLSEAEAFF

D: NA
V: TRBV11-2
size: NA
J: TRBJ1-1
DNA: TGTGCCAGCAGCTTGTCTGGGGCAGGCCTGAACACTGAAGCTTTCTTT
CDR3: CASSLSGAGLNTEAFF

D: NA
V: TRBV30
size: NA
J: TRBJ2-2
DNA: TGTGCCTGGAGTCCCCTCTCGTTCAGTCAGAACACCGGGGAGCTGTTTTTT
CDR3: CAWSPLSFSQNTGELFF

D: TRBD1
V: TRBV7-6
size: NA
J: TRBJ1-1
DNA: TGTGCCAGCAGCTTAGCCGGACAGGGGGAAGCTTTCTTT
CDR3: CASSLAGQGEAFF

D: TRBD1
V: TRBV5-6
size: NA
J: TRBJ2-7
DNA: TGTGCCAGCAGCTCCGGACAGGGGATCTACGAGCAGTACTTC
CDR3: CASSSGQGIYEQYF